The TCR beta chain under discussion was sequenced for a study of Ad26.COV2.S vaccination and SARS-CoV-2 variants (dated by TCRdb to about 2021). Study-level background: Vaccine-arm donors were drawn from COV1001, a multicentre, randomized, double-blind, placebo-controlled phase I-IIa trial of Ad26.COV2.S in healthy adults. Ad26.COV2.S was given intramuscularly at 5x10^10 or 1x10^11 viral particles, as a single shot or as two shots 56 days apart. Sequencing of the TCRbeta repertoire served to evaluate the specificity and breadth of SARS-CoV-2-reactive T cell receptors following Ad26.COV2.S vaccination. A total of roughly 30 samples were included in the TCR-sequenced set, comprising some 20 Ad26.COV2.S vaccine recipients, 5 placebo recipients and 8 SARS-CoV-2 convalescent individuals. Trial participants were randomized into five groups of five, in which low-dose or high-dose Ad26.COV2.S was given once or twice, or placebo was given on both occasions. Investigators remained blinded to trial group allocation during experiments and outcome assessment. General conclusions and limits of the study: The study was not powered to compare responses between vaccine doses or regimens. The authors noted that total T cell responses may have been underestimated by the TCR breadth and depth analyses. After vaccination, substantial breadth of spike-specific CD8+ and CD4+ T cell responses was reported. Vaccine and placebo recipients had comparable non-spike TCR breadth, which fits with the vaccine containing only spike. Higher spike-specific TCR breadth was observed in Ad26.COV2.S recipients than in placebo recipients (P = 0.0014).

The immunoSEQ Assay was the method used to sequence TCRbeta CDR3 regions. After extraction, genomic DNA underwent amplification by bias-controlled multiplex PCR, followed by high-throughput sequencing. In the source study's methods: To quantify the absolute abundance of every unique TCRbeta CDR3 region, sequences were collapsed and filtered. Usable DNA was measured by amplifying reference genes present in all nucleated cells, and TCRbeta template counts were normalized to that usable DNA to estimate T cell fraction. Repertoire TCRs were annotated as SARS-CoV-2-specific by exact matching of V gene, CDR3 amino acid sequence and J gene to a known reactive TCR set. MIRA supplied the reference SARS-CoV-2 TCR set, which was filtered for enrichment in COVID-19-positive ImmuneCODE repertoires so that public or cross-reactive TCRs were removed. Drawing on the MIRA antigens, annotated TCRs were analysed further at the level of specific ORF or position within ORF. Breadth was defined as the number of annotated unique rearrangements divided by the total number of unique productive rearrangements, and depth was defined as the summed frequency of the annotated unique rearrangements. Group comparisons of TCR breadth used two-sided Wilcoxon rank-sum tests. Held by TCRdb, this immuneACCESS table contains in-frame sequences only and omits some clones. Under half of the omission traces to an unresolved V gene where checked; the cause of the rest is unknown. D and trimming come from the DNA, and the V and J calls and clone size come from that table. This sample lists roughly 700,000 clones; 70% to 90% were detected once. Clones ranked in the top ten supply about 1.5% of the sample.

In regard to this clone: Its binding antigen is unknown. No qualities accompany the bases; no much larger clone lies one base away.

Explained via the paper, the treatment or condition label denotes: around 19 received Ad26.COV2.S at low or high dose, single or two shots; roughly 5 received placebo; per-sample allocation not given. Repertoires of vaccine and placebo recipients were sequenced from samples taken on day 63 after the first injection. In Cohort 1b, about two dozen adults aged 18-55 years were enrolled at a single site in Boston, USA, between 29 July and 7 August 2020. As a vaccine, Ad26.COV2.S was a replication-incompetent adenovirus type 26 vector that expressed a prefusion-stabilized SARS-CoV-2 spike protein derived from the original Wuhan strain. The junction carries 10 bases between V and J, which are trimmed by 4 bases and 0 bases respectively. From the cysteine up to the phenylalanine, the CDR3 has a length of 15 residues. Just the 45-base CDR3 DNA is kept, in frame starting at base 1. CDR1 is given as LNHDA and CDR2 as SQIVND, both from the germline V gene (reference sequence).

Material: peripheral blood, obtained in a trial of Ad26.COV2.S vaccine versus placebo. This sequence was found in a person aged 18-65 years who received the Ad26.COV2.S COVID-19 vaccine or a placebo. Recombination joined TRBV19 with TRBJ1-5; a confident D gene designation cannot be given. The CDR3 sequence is CASSTWPYSNQPQHF. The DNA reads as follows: TGTGCCAGTAGTACCTGGCCCTATAGCAATCAGCCCCAGCATTTT.